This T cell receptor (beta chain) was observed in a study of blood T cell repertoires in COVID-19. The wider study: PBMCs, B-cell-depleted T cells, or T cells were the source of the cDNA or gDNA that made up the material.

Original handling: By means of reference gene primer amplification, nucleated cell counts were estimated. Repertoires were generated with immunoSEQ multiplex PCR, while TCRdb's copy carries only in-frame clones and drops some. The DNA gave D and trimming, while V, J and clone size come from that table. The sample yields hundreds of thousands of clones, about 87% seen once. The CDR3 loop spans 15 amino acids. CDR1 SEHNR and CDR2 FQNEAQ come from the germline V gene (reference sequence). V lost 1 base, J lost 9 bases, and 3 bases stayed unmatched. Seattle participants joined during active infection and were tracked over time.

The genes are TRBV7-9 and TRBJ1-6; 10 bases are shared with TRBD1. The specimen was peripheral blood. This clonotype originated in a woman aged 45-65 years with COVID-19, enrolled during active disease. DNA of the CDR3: TGTGCCAGCAGCTTAGGACAGGGGGCAGCTTCACCCCTCCACTTT. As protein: CASSLGQGAASPLHF.